This T cell receptor beta chain stems from a study of blood T cell repertoires in COVID-19 (dated by TCRdb to about 2020). Context from the whole study: Samples from collaborators originated in the United States, Italy and Spain and spanned both the acute and convalescent phases of COVID-19. The material from the prospective study consisted of cDNA or gDNA derived from T cells, B-cell-depleted T cells, or PBMCs. Subjects who had been exposed to COVID-19, were actively infected with it, or had recovered from it provided the deeply sampled blood TCRbeta repertoires that made up the dataset. The repertoires were released in a freely available public database meant as a resource for research on the immune response to SARS-CoV-2. The samples were drawn from two sources: the first 160 participants of the ongoing ImmuneRACE study, and 950 to 1,500 subjects contributed by 6 global collaborators. Nearly every sample came with metadata listing a de-identified subject ID, COVID-19 status, age in years and sex. Where available, HLA class I and class II types were obtained from metadata supplied by the sample provider rather than from assay-based typing. What the work shows at the level of the full study, not this receptor alone: Clinical and demographic metadata were provided uncurated, with the amount varying by source and participant.

To note about this clone: Its antigen is not yet known. Nothing much larger sits one base from this clone, and base qualities are not available.

The immunoSEQ Assay, a bias-controlled multiplex PCR, was used to amplify TCRbeta CDR3 regions from genomic DNA. The paper's data handling went like this. The number of nucleated cells in each sample was estimated by amplification of reference gene primers within the assay. To quantify the absolute abundance of each unique TCRbeta CDR3 rearrangement, sequence reads were collapsed and filtered. Productive Simpson clonality was computed per sample as the square root of Simpson's diversity index over productive rearrangements. TCRdb mirrors the immuneACCESS table, restricted to in-frame sequences. Some clones are absent from its copies; in checked studies, under half trace to an unresolved V gene, and the reason for the others is unknown. That table is the source of V, J and clone size, and D and trimming were worked out from the DNA. Here the sample has approximately 83,000 clones; 77% occur a single time. The top ten clones comprise 8.5% to 10% of the sample.

Per the germline V gene, MDHEN is the CDR1 and SYDVKM is the CDR2. V sheds 8 bases and J sheds 5 bases, leaving 7 bases between their ends. The CDR3 starts with the cysteine, ends with the phenylalanine, and has 11 residues. Only the CDR3 region is kept as DNA, spanning 33 bases read in frame from base 1. Whole blood was collected in K2EDTA tubes by collaborating institutions according to the institutions' own protocols. Collaborator samples were shipped for TCRbeta analysis as frozen whole blood, isolated PBMCs, or DNA extracted from either sample type. This receptor was identified in a woman older than 75 with acute or convalescent COVID-19. The sequencing sample was made of peripheral blood. The chain is assembled from TRBV28 and TRBJ2-1, with no D gene named confidently. The encoded CDR3 is CASVRNNEQFF. The DNA reads as follows: TGTGCCAGCGTCCGTAACAATGAGCAGTTCTTC.